The 26 T cell receptor beta chains in this list originate from one sample, sequenced in a study of human T cells and chemical hapten exposure. This sample's time point: pre-sensitization, week 0. Stated treatment: therapeutic diphenylcyclopropenone sensitization with weekly scalp DPC. TCRdb passed the RACE reads through MiXCR, listing each CDR3 protein once. This sample yields under 400,000 distinct CDR3 sequences, of which roughly 5.3% are seen a single time; 2.5% to 3% belongs to the top ten. The input for sequencing was whole blood, taken in connection with sensitization to the hapten diphenylcyclopropenone (DPC). These TCRs come from a woman in her forties or fifties with alopecia areata. Some clones in this sample may be carry-over from other donors' samples.

This clonotype has a count of ten or more. J is TRBJ2-1 and V is TRBV2; 8 positions agree with TRBD2. This CDR3 contains 13 residues. J lost 5 bases, V lost 7 bases, and 4 bases had no gene match. Germline V gene lookup returns CDR1 SNHLY and CDR2 FYNNEI. CDR3 in DNA: TGTGCCAGCAAGCGGGAGAGTGACAATGAGCAGTTCTTC. It translates to CASKRESDNEQFF.

The chain is built from TRBV5-1 and TRBJ1-4, with D uncertain. Looked up from germline, CDR1 is SGHRS and CDR2 is YFSETQ. The germline V and J ends were trimmed by 6 bases and 0 bases, with 15 bases remaining between them. This CDR3 is 16 amino acids long. The CDR3 nucleotides read TGCGCCAGCACCGAAACACCGCCTGCAACTAATGAAAAACTGTTTTTT. It is translated as CASTETPPATNEKLFF.

This clonotype was counted many times. This chain uses TRBV11-2 with TRBJ2-3; D might be TRBD1 (5 bases). V gave up 1 base and J gave up 8 bases, with 16 bases separating them. Germline V lookup: CDR1 SGHAT, CDR2 FQNNGV. This CDR3 is 15 amino acids long. The CDR3 loop reads CASSLGQGSGSTQYF. The DNA for the CDR3 is TGTGCCAGCAGCTTAGGCCAGGGTTCAGGGTCTACGCAGTATTTT. Complete variable domain (other parts from reference TRBV11-2 and TRBJ2-3): EAGVAQSPRYKIIEKRQSVAFWCNPISGHATLYWYQQILGQGPKLLIQFQNNGVVDDSQLPKDRFSAERLKGVDSTLKIQPAKLEDSAVYLCASSLGQGSGSTQYFGPGTRLTVL.

This clonotype came up many times. The V and J genes are TRBV13 and TRBJ2-7; D is possibly TRBD1 (5 bases). Germline loops: CDR1 PRHDT, CDR2 FYEKMQ (reference sequence). The CDR3 is 14 amino acids. V lost 0 bases to trimming and J lost 7 bases, with 13 bases between them. DNA for the CDR3: TGTGCCAGCAGCTTAGGAGCAGGGTCAGGAGAGCAGTACTTC. Its protein product is CASSLGAGSGEQYF.

This clonotype was observed a handful of times. The chain has TRBV12-3 or TRBV12-4 and TRBJ1-5; maybe TRBD1 (6 bases). The CDR3 sequence is 14 residues long. V lost 7 bases and J 1 base, leaving 11 bases between the germline ends. The DNA for the CDR3 is TGTGCCAGCACCTTACAGGGCAGCAATCAGCCCCAGCATTTT. Its protein is CASTLQGSNQPQHF.

A few counts support this clonotype. This chain connects TRBV6-2 or TRBV6-3 to TRBJ1-1; D remains ambiguous. Germline V CDR1 and CDR2: MNHEY, SVGEGT. The length of the CDR3 is 14 residues. Trimming stripped 6 bases from V and 0 bases from J, with 11 bases between. CDR3 sequence reads: CASRENAVNTEAFF. The DNA of the CDR3 is TGTGCCAGCAGGGAAAATGCGGTGAACACTGAAGCTTTCTTT.

In its sample, this clonotype was seen a few times. This chain uses TRBV12-3 or TRBV12-4 with TRBJ1-1, with D unclear. Trimming stripped 4 bases from V and 1 base from J, with 13 bases between. CDR3 length: 15 residues. The CDR3 sequence: CASSSLRRRNTEAFF. The CDR3 bases are TGTGCCAGCAGTTCGCTGAGACGTAGGAACACTGAAGCTTTCTTT.

The rearrangement uses TRBV2 and TRBJ1-1; 8 nucleotides line up with TRBD1. V shed 6 bases, J shed 0 bases, and the junction held 3 bases outside the gene matches. CDR1 and CDR2 (germline): SNHLY, FYNNEI. The CDR3 has 14 amino acids. The CDR3, as DNA: TGTGCCAGCAGGGACAGGGAGCTGAACACTGAAGCTTTCTTT. It specifies CASRDRELNTEAFF. The entire variable domain, with the rest obtained from reference TRBV2 and TRBJ1-1, is as follows: EPEVTQTPSHQVTQMGQEVILRCVPISNHLYFYWYRQILGQKVEFLVSFYNNEISEKSEIFDDQFSVERPDGSNFTLKIRSTKLEDSAMYFCASRDRELNTEAFFGQGTRLTVV.

This clonotype was counted ten times or more. This chain joins TRBV6-2 or TRBV6-3 and TRBJ2-7, with D tentatively TRBD2 (7 bases). The CDR3 spans 13 residues. Germline CDR1 is MNHEY and CDR2 is SVGEGT. V gave up 6 bases and J gave up 5 bases, with 14 bases separating them. The CDR3 region has the DNA TGTGCCAGCAGGAGGGGGGGCCCGGACGAGCAGTACTTC. This sequence encodes CASRRGGPDEQYF.

This clonotype was picked up many times. This rearrangement joins TRBV6-2 or TRBV6-3 to TRBJ2-2; D is unclear. V lost 3 bases, J lost 2 bases, and 10 bases lay in between. This CDR3 is built from 15 residues. Looked up from germline, CDR1 is MNHEY and CDR2 is SVGEGT. The CDR3 here is CASSYSTANTGELFF. The CDR3 nucleotides read TGTGCCAGCAGTTATTCAACAGCAAACACCGGGGAGCTGTTTTTT.

This clonotype was counted ten times or more. The V call is TRBV29-1, the J call TRBJ2-3, with 9 bases lining up with TRBD1. The ends lost 6 bases at V and 9 bases at J; junction bases unmatched: 7. The germline gives CDR1 SQVTM, CDR2 ANQGSEA. The CDR3 has 12 residues. CDR3 nucleotide sequence: TGCAGCGTCCCGGACAGGGGAGGGACGCAGTATTTT. Its protein product is CSVPDRGGTQYF.

This clonotype was recorded many times. The chain combines TRBV18 with TRBJ1-2; tentatively, D is TRBD1 (6 bases). Germline CDR1 and CDR2: KGHSH and LQKENI. Deletions cut 8 bases from V and 2 bases from J, with 12 bases between. This CDR3 region has 13 residues. The CDR3 sequence: CASSPDRNYGYTF. DNA of the CDR3: TGTGCCAGCAGCCCCGACAGGAACTATGGCTACACCTTC.

The CDR3 DNA is TGCGCCAGCAGCTCGACCGGACAGGGTTCGTTGGCTTTCTTT. Translation: CASSSTGQGSLAFF. The gene calls are TRBV5-1 and TRBJ1-1; 8 bases match TRBD1. V was clipped by 3 bases and J by 11 bases; unmatched bases: 12. This CDR3 is 14 amino acids long. Germline V lookup: CDR1 SGHRS, CDR2 YFSETQ.

This clonotype was observed at least ten times. CDR3 coding DNA: TGTGCCAGCATCTCCGGGACAGAAAAAACCCAGTACTTC. It yields the protein CASISGTEKTQYF. The rearrangement uses TRBV28 and TRBJ2-5, with TRBD1 matching over 7 bases. V was clipped by 7 bases and J by 8 bases; unmatched bases: 10. The CDR3 sequence is 13 residues long. The V gene's germline CDR1 is MDHEN and CDR2 SYDVKM.

This chain joins TRBV29-1 and TRBJ2-7, with TRBD2 as a possible D gene (6 bases). The germline V and J ends were trimmed by 7 bases and 6 bases, with 19 bases remaining between them. Germline assignment: CDR1 SQVTM and CDR2 ANQGSEA. The CDR3 covers 13 residues. The CDR3 loop is CSAKTGERREQYF. The CDR3 DNA follows: TGCAGCGCTAAAACGGGGGAGCGGCGCGAGCAGTACTTC.

The table lists this clonotype with a few counts. The chain carries TRBV11-2 and TRBJ2-1; possibly TRBD1 or TRBD2 for D (5 bases each). The germline V and J ends were trimmed by 1 base and 0 bases, with 13 bases remaining between them. This CDR3 has 17 residues. CDR1 SGHAT and CDR2 FQNNGV come from the germline V gene. CDR3 region: CASSLAGTQSSYNEQFF. In DNA, the CDR3 is TGTGCCAGCAGCTTAGCCGGGACCCAGAGCTCCTACAATGAGCAGTTCTTC.

V is TRBV4-1 and J is TRBJ1-1; D unresolved. The CDR3 runs to 16 residues. V was clipped by 6 bases and J by 0 bases, with 17 bases between them. CDR1 is MGHRA, CDR2 YSYEKL, per germline. The CDR3 loop reads CASSPSLSLMNTEAFF. CDR3 bases: TGCGCCAGCAGTCCCTCCCTAAGTCTTATGAACACTGAAGCTTTCTTT.

This clonotype was picked up many times. V gene TRBV10-3 combines with J gene TRBJ2-1; 8 nucleotides match TRBD2. The V and J ends lost 0 bases and 7 bases, in that order; junction bases with no gene match: 2. Germline CDR1 and CDR2: ENHRY and SYGVKD. The CDR3 runs to 14 residues. CDR3 protein: CAISESSGRNEQFF. The CDR3 DNA follows: TGTGCCATCAGTGAGTCCAGCGGGAGAAATGAGCAGTTCTTC.

This clonotype has a count of ten or more. The rearrangement joins TRBV9 to TRBJ2-7; weak D call: TRBD2 (5 bases). Trimming took 4 bases from V and 5 from J, leaving 13 bases between them. CDR1 and CDR2 from the germline V gene are SGDLS and YYNGEE. The CDR3 is made up of 13 amino acids. The CDR3 loop reads CASSIGYGDEQYF. CDR3 bases: TGTGCCAGCAGCATCGGATACGGGGACGAGCAGTACTTC. The full variable domain, its missing parts supplied by reference TRBV9 and TRBJ2-7, is DSGVTQTPKHLITATGQRVTLRCSPRSGDLSVYWYQQSLDQGLQFLIQYYNGEERAKGNILERFSAQQFPDLHSELNLSSLELGDSALYFCASSIGYGDEQYFGPGTRLTVT.

This clonotype was found many times. The gene calls are TRBV7-2 and TRBJ2-3; 7 bases map to TRBD2. The CDR3 has 15 amino acids. Germline CDR1 reads SGHTA; CDR2 reads FQGNSA. After removal of 3 bases from V and 0 bases from J, the junction contained 3 bases not matched to a gene. The CDR3 sequence is CASSFTSASTDTQYF. CDR3 DNA: TGTGCCAGCAGCTTTACTAGCGCGAGCACAGATACGCAGTATTTT.

In this sample, this clonotype turned up a few times. This chain connects TRBV6-2 or TRBV6-3 to TRBJ1-5, with D unclear. CDR1 is MNHEY, CDR2 SVGEGT, per germline. The germline V and J ends were trimmed by 7 bases and 4 bases, with 11 bases remaining between them. CDR3 length: 13 residues. CDR3 coding DNA: TGTGCCAGCAATATAGGGCTTAATCAGCCCCAGCATTTT. As protein: CASNIGLNQPQHF.

The chain uses TRBV5-4 and TRBJ2-3, with a weak D call TRBD1 (6 bases). The V gene's germline CDR1 is SGHNT and CDR2 YYREEE (reference sequence). Between the trimmed V and J ends, which lost 0 bases and 2 bases, there was a span of 13 bases. The CDR3 has 16 amino acids. The CDR3 nucleotides read TGTGCCAGCAGCTTGGTAGAGGGGGTGATCACAGATACGCAGTATTTT. Translation: CASSLVEGVITDTQYF.

The gene calls are TRBV2 and TRBJ2-2, with a weak D call TRBD1 (8 bases). V was clipped by 11 bases and J by 6 bases, with 13 bases between them. The CDR3 has 12 residues. Germline CDR1 and CDR2: SNHLY and FYNNEI. This CDR3 reads CASQGGPGELFF. CDR3 DNA sequence: TGTGCCTCACAGGGGGGGCCCGGGGAGCTGTTTTTT.

The chain has TRBV5-1 and TRBJ2-1; 14 bases match TRBD2. J lost 4 bases, V lost 3 bases, and 9 bases had no gene match. This CDR3 region has 18 residues. Germline V gene data show CDR1 as SGHRS and CDR2 as YFSETQ. CDR3 sequence (DNA): TGCGCCAGCAGCTATACTCCCGGGACTAGCGGGAGTTACAATGAGCAGTTCTTC. It specifies CASSYTPGTSGSYNEQFF. Combining the CDR3 with reference TRBV5-1 and TRBJ2-1 gives the whole variable domain KAGVTQTPRYLIKTRGQQVTLSCSPISGHRSVSWYQQTPGQGLQFLFEYFSETQRNKGNFPGRFSGRQFSNSRSEMNVSTLELGDSALYLCASSYTPGTSGSYNEQFFGPGTRLTVL.

This clonotype was counted between two and nine times. The V call is TRBV9, the J call TRBJ1-3; D not resolved. The V end was cut by 7 bases, the J end by 9 bases, with 5 bases between. This CDR3 is built from 9 residues. The germline gives CDR1 SGDLS, CDR2 YYNGEE. This CDR3 reads CASPSTIYF. The CDR3 bases are TGTGCCAGCCCAAGCACCATATATTTT.

This chain uses TRBV20-1 with TRBJ2-3; TRBD2 agrees at 8 bases. The germline CDR1 and CDR2 sequences are DFQATT and SNEGSKA (reference sequence). The CDR3 is 15 residues long. V trimming: 3 bases; J trimming: 2 bases; junction bases outside the gene matches: 7. The CDR3 is CSASGSSGFTDTQYF. As DNA, the CDR3 is TGCAGTGCTAGTGGATCTAGCGGGTTCACAGATACGCAGTATTTT.